The present T cell receptor (beta chain) was sequenced within a study of Ad26.COV2.S vaccination and SARS-CoV-2 variants. At the level of the study: Ad26.COV2.S arm of COV1001 included the donor. The authors gave Ad26.COV2.S intramuscularly, either once or twice 56 days apart.

On this clone: What it recognizes is unknown.

Stated treatment: some 20 received Ad26.COV2.S at low or high dose, single or two shots; about five received placebo; per-sample allocation not given. Day 63 following the first vaccine or placebo injection was when the samples were taken. Study-level results: Recipients of vaccine and of placebo showed similar breadth of their non-spike TCR repertoires.

TCRdb's table, derived via immunoSEQ multiplex PCR, lists solely in-frame clones and lacks some. The sample has over 400,000 clones; about 90% are singletons. Germline V gives CDR1 SGHTA, CDR2 FQGNSA. This CDR3 spans 14 amino acids. The trim removed 5 bases at V and 5 bases at J, leaving 8 bases unmatched. This TCR derives from a person between 18 and 65 years old who received the Ad26.COV2.S COVID-19 vaccine or a placebo. The starting material was peripheral blood, obtained in a trial of Ad26.COV2.S vaccine versus placebo. This rearrangement joins TRBV7-2 to TRBJ2-5, with 7 bases fitting TRBD1. This chain's CDR3 is CASSNTGAGETQYF. Here the CDR3 DNA reads TGTGCCAGCAGCAACACAGGGGCGGGCGAGACCCAGTACTTC.